This T cell receptor (beta chain) originates from a study of OX40 agonist ivuxolimab in advanced cancers. Whole-study context: Two patients with cutaneous melanoma and one with hepatocellular carcinoma, three in total, showed partial responses.

The table came from immunoSEQ multiplex PCR; TCRdb's copy has only in-frame clones and leaves some out. The table shows some 83,000 clones, with around 83% occurring only once. On this clone itself: Its antigen is not known.

Study-level findings and limits: Partial responders at 0.1-3.0 mg/kg showed near-lowest clonal expansion. No antigen was identified for the clonally expanded peripheral T cells.

Germline values: CDR1 KGHSY, CDR2 FQNENV. Trimming pared 2 bases from V and 11 bases from J, leaving 18 bases between. The CDR3 is 14 amino acids. This clonotype was obtained from an adult with an advanced solid tumor such as melanoma, head and neck, liver or kidney cancer. Here the sequenced sample was CD4+ or CD8+ T cells sorted from blood, taken in a trial of the OX40 agonist ivuxolimab. V is TRBV16 and J is TRBJ2-5; a possible D gene is TRBD1 (5 bases). The CDR3 here is CASSQENTGGKQYF. The CDR3 DNA reads as TGTGCCAGCAGCCAAGAAAATACAGGTGGGAAGCAGTACTTC.